These T cell receptor beta chains were read from a single sample in a study of T-cell memory formation after mild COVID-19. One entry per CDR3 protein results from TCRdb running MiXCR on the 5' RACE reads. The repertoire consists of roughly 86,000 distinct CDR3 sequences, with approximately 13% occurring once and the leading ten covering approximately 26%. The sequencing sample was made of PBMCs or a T cell subset sorted from them (not recorded which). The receptor set was obtained from an adult woman who had mild COVID-19 (a few samples of this study predate the infection). Cell type and time point are not known. CDR3s include the opening cysteine and the closing phenylalanine or tryptophan. D genes are given only for firm matches. Clone size appears in some rows only: once, few, many, or a class for an expanded clone.

length: 15; D: TRBD2; V: TRBV20-1; size: few; J: TRBJ2-4; DNA: TGCAGTGCCCCTGGACTAGCGGGAGGGCCAGGCATTCAGTACTTC; CDR3: CSAPGLAGGPGIQYF
length: 13; D: -; V: TRBV19; size: few; J: TRBJ2-1; DNA: TGTGCCAGTAGTATAGGGCCCTACAATGAGCAGTTCTTC; CDR3: CASSIGPYNEQFF
length: 17; D: -; V: TRBV12-3/TRBV12-4; size: few; J: TRBJ2-3; DNA: TGTGCCAGCAGTTTGCTCCTCGTCAGCGGAAGCACATATACGCAGTATTTT; CDR3: CASSLLLVSGSTYTQYF
length: 15; D: TRBD1; V: TRBV7-9; size: few; J: TRBJ2-3; DNA: TGTGCCAGCAGCTCGACAGGGGTGGGCACAGATACGCAGTATTTT; CDR3: CASSSTGVGTDTQYF
length: 13; D: -; V: TRBV5-5; size: few; J: TRBJ1-1; DNA: TGTGCCAGCACACCGGGACACAACACTGAAGCTTTCTTT; CDR3: CASTPGHNTEAFF
length: 21; D: -; V: TRBV29-1; size: -; J: TRBJ1-2; DNA: TGCAGCGTTGATCCCGGGCAGATCAGGGATGCTTATAATGTAGCTAACTATGGCTACACCTTC; CDR3: CSVDPGQIRDAYNVANYGYTF
length: 15; D: TRBD2; V: TRBV20-1; size: many; J: TRBJ2-5; DNA: TGCAGTGCTAGAGACCACGGGAGGGACCAAGAGACCCAGTACTTC; CDR3: CSARDHGRDQETQYF
length: 16; D: TRBD2; V: TRBV7-2; size: -; J: TRBJ2-1; DNA: TGTGCCAGCAGCCCAAGCGGGAGGGCCCCATACAATGAGCAGTTCTTC; CDR3: CASSPSGRAPYNEQFF
length: 13; D: -; V: TRBV12-3/TRBV12-4; size: -; J: TRBJ2-5; DNA: TGTGCCAGCAGTTTATTTATCACGGAGACCCAGTACTTC; CDR3: CASSLFITETQYF
length: 15; D: -; V: TRBV5-1; size: -; J: TRBJ1-1; DNA: TGCGCCAGCAGCTCCTATGAGGGAGGGGTTGCTGAAGCTTTCTTT; CDR3: CASSSYEGGVAEAFF
length: 15; D: -; V: TRBV5-4; size: many; J: TRBJ2-7; DNA: TGTGCCAGCAGCTTGTTTGGCCCCTTTTCTTACGAGCAGTACTTC; CDR3: CASSLFGPFSYEQYF
length: 14; D: -; V: TRBV20-1; size: -; J: TRBJ1-1; DNA: TGCAGTGCCGTAGCGGACCGAGAGCTCACTGAAGCTTTCTTT; CDR3: CSAVADRELTEAFF
length: 15; D: -; V: TRBV7-6; size: few; J: TRBJ2-1; DNA: TGTGCCAGCAGCTTAGACGGGAGCCCCTACAATGAGCAGTTCTTC; CDR3: CASSLDGSPYNEQFF
length: 15; D: -; V: TRBV7-9; size: few; J: TRBJ2-5; DNA: TGTGCCAGCAGCCACACAGGGATTTTACAAGAGACCCAGTACTTC; CDR3: CASSHTGILQETQYF
length: 15; D: -; V: TRBV6-4; size: few; J: TRBJ1-5; DNA: TGTGCCAGCAGTCCAGAGATTTATAGCAATCAGCCCCAGCATTTT; CDR3: CASSPEIYSNQPQHF
length: 16; D: TRBD2; V: TRBV5-6; size: few; J: TRBJ2-1; DNA: TGTGCCAGCAGCTTGGGGGCCGGACTAGTGGGTAATGAGCAGTTCTTC; CDR3: CASSLGAGLVGNEQFF
length: 16; D: TRBD2; V: TRBV12-3/TRBV12-4; size: -; J: TRBJ2-1; DNA: TGTGCCAGCAGTTTAGCAGCGGGAGGGCCCTACAATGAGCAGTTCTTC; CDR3: CASSLAAGGPYNEQFF
length: 17; D: TRBD2; V: TRBV10-3; size: -; J: TRBJ2-3; DNA: TGTGCCACCTCGGGGCGAGCGGGGGGGCCGCACACAGATACGCAGTATTTT; CDR3: CATSGRAGGPHTDTQYF
length: 14; D: -; V: TRBV9; size: few; J: TRBJ2-1; DNA: TGTGCCAGCAGCGTAGATGACAGGTACAATGAGCAGTTCTTC; CDR3: CASSVDDRYNEQFF
length: 16; D: TRBD1; V: TRBV6-5; size: few; J: TRBJ1-6; DNA: TGTGCCAGCAGTCCCTTCGGACAGGGTTATAATTCACCCCTCCACTTT; CDR3: CASSPFGQGYNSPLHF
length: 18; D: TRBD1; V: TRBV7-3; size: many; J: TRBJ2-1; DNA: TGTGCCAGCAGCTCCCGCCTTACCGGGACAGGGGCCTACAATGAGCAGTTCTTC; CDR3: CASSSRLTGTGAYNEQFF
length: 16; D: -; V: TRBV10-3; size: -; J: TRBJ2-7; DNA: TGTGCCATCAGTGAGCCAGGGACTTCTGGGGCCTACGAGCAGTACTTC; CDR3: CAISEPGTSGAYEQYF
length: 15; D: TRBD1; V: TRBV15; size: once; J: TRBJ2-7; DNA: TGTGCCACCAGCAGAGAAGGGACAGGGTCCTACGAGCAGTACTTC; CDR3: CATSREGTGSYEQYF
length: 14; D: TRBD1; V: TRBV10-3; size: few; J: TRBJ1-3; DNA: TGTGCCATCAGAGACCAACAGGGGAGAAACACCATATATTTT; CDR3: CAIRDQQGRNTIYF